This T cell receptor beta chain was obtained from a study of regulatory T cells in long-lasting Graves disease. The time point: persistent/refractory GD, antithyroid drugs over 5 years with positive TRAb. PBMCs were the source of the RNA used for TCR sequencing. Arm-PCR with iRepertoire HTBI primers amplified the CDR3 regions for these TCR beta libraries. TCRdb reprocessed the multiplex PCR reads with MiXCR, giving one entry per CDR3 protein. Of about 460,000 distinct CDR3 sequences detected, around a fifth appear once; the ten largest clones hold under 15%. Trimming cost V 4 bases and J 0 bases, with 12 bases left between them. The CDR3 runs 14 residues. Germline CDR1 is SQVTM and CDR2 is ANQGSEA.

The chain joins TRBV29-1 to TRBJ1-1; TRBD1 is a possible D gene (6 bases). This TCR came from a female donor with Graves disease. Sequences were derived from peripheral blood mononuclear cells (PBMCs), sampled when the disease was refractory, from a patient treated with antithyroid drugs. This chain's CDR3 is CSVAGTTMNTEAFF. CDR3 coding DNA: TGCAGCGTTGCCGGGACAACTATGAACACTGAAGCTTTCTTT.